In this sample, the clone carrying this T cell receptor beta chain turned up a few times. The antigen is not known. The sample is drawn from a study of T cell repertoires in cytomegalovirus infection. Across the whole study: Carrying CMV and the relevant HLA type showed in public TCR beta signatures. Study-wide results and limits: Clonotypes of TCR beta that were HLA-C-restricted and CMV-specific dominated the ex vivo response.

One entry per CDR3 protein, called by TCRdb with MiXCR from the reads. The sample gives fewer than 350,000 distinct CDR3 sequences, 15% to 20% of which show up once; around 12% is in the top ten. The CDR3 length is 13 residues. Germline V gene sequence: CDR1 MDHEN, CDR2 SYDVKM. V lost 5 bases and J 2 bases, leaving 10 bases between the germline ends. Sequenced sample: PBMCs. J is TRBJ2-7 and V is TRBV28; no clear D gene. This sequence originates from a human donor in good health (CMV status not recorded). Some clones in this sample may be carry-over from other donors' samples. CDR3 region: CASSLPPAYEQYF. CDR3 sequence (DNA): TGTGCCAGCAGTCTCCCCCCTGCCTACGAGCAGTACTTC.